These 11 T cell receptor beta chains share one sample of origin, sequenced in a study of STAT3 mutations in large granular lymphocyte leukemia. Study observations and caveats: Every T-LGLL patient had at least one immunodominant TCRbeta clonotype.

This table comes from immunoSEQ multiplex PCR, and its TCRdb copy is limited to in-frame clones, with some not included. The profile shows around 13,000 clones, roughly nine tenths of them singletons. Their cognate antigens are unknown. Sequencing was carried out using peripheral blood mononuclear cells. Receptor source: a middle-aged man with T-cell large granular lymphocyte leukemia. Some clones in this sample may be carry-over from other donors' samples.

The V and J genes are TRBV11-2 and TRBJ2-1, with D perhaps matching TRBD1 (6 bases). The V gene's germline CDR1 is SGHAT and CDR2 FQNNGV. V lost 5 bases, J lost 5 bases, and 19 bases lay in between. This CDR3 has 16 amino acids. The CDR3 DNA is TGTGCCAGCAGCCGACTTCAGGGGAAGGGGGACAATGAGCAGTTCTTC. Its translation: CASSRLQGKGDNEQFF. Looking up the rest from reference TRBV11-2 and TRBJ2-1 gives the full variable domain: EAGVAQSPRYKIIEKRQSVAFWCNPISGHATLYWYQQILGQGPKLLIQFQNNGVVDDSQLPKDRFSAERLKGVDSTLKIQPAKLEDSAVYLCASSRLQGKGDNEQFFGPGTRLTVL.

This chain connects TRBV18 to TRBJ2-5; possible D gene TRBD1, 6 bases. Germline V gives CDR1 KGHSH, CDR2 LQKENI. This CDR3 has 15 residues. Between the trimmed V and J ends, which lost 3 bases and 4 bases, there was a span of 15 bases. The CDR3 DNA reads as TGTGCCAGCTCACCCACGATACAGGGCGGAGAGACCCAGTACTTC. This gives the protein CASSPTIQGGETQYF.

J is TRBJ2-7 and V is TRBV9; TRBD1 aligns across 10 bases. Germline CDR1 is SGDLS and CDR2 is YYNGEE. The CDR3 consists of 13 residues. V was pared by 6 bases and J by 5 bases, with 5 bases of the junction left unmatched. In DNA form, the CDR3 reads TGTGCCAGCACCCCTGACAGGGGGCACGAGCAGTACTTC. The encoded protein is CASTPDRGHEQYF.

The chain has TRBV11-2 and TRBJ1-2; 7 bases match TRBD1. CDR3 length: 16 residues. CDR1 and CDR2 from the germline V gene are SGHAT and FQNNGV. The V segment lost 4 bases and the J segment 0 bases; nucleotides outside the gene matches: 8. CDR3 sequence: CASSSRRDRANYGYTF. The CDR3 bases are TGTGCCAGCAGCTCTAGGAGGGACAGAGCTAACTATGGCTACACCTTC.

V is TRBV7-9 and J is TRBJ2-2; TRBD1 matches at 10 bases. The V segment lost 5 bases and the J segment 5 bases; nucleotides outside the gene matches: 11. Germline V CDR1 and CDR2: SEHNR, FQNEAQ (reference sequence). The CDR3 consists of 17 residues. DNA for the CDR3: TGTGCCAGCAGCCCATATGCTGGGACAGGGGAGACCGGGGAGCTGTTTTTT. Amino acids: CASSPYAGTGETGELFF.

This clone was observed once. The V call is TRBV5-8, the J call TRBJ2-1; 7 nucleotides match TRBD1. The CDR3 is 13 amino acids. Trimming at V came to 2 bases and at J to 6 bases, leaving 2 bases not matched to a gene. Per the germline V gene, CDR1 is SGHTS and CDR2 is YDEGEE. The CDR3 region has the DNA TGTGCCAGCAGCTTAAGACAGGGCAATGAGCAGTTCTTC. Translation: CASSLRQGNEQFF.

The chain combines TRBV4-1 with TRBJ2-3; D possibly corresponds to TRBD2 (6 bases). Germline V gene lookup returns CDR1 MGHRA and CDR2 YSYEKL. This CDR3 is built from 16 residues. Trimming left V 4 bases short and J 2 bases short, with 16 bases between. The CDR3 region has the DNA TGCGCCAGCAGCCTTCTAACCGGGGGACCCACAGATACGCAGTATTTT. This gives the protein CASSLLTGGPTDTQYF.

Regarding this clone: The identical CDR3 is also encoded by other nucleotide sequences in the sample. V gene TRBV5-1 combines with J gene TRBJ2-3, with D possibly TRBD1 on 6 matching bases. This CDR3 is 13 amino acids long. Trimming removed 2 bases from V and 6 bases from J, with 10 bases in between. The germline V gene has CDR1 SGHRS and CDR2 YFSETQ. The CDR3 DNA reads TGCGCCAGCAGCTTCCCAGGGGAGGATACGCAGTATTTT. Its protein is CASSFPGEDTQYF.

The V gene is TRBV29-1, the J gene TRBJ2-7; 7 bases match TRBD1. J was trimmed by 2 bases and V by 7 bases; bases with no gene match: 2. CDR1 and CDR2 (germline): SQVTM, ANQGSEA. The CDR3 is 11 amino acids. The CDR3 DNA reads TGCAGCGCGGGACAGACCTACGAGCAGTACTTC. This sequence encodes CSAGQTYEQYF.

This chain connects TRBV5-6 to TRBJ1-2; D remains unclear. V was clipped by 3 bases and J by 4 bases, with 7 bases between them. This CDR3 has 12 residues. The V gene's germline CDR1 is SGHDT and CDR2 YYEEEE. CDR3 sequence: CASSSGSYGYTF. In DNA form, the CDR3 reads TGTGCCAGCAGCTCGGGGAGCTATGGCTACACCTTC.

The chain carries TRBV19 and TRBJ1-5, with a tentative D call TRBD1 (6 bases). V was cut by 7 bases and J by 7 bases, with 14 bases left in between. Per the germline V gene, CDR1 is LNHDA and CDR2 is SQIVND (reference sequence). The CDR3 sequence is 13 residues long. This CDR3 is CASNIQGNQPQHF. The CDR3 nucleotides are TGTGCCAGTAACATACAGGGAAACCAGCCCCAGCATTTT.